These T cell receptor beta chains were read from a single sample in a study of T cell responses to AZD1222 COVID-19 vaccine. Profiled with immunoSEQ multiplex PCR; TCRdb holds only in-frame clones, not every one. The sample includes approximately 190,000 clones, approximately 92% of them seen just once. The sequencing here drew on peripheral blood, taken on day 0 of AZD1222 vaccination. These receptors came from an adult in good health. Both conserved end residues are part of each CDR3. The D gene is left open where the match is weak. Not all rows give a size; the values are once, few, many and, for expanded clones, a class.

cdr3_nt: TGTGCCTGGAGTGTGGACAGAAGCTCCTACGAGCAGTACTTC; cdr3_aa: CAWSVDRSSYEQYF; d_call: -; v_call: TRBV30; clone_size: -; j_call: TRBJ2-7
cdr3_nt: TGTGCCAGCAGATTACAGGGGATAGGTGAAAAACTGTTTTTT; cdr3_aa: CASRLQGIGEKLFF; d_call: TRBD1; v_call: TRBV2; clone_size: -; j_call: TRBJ1-4
cdr3_nt: TGTGCCAGCAGTTTATCGCAGGCCCTAACCTACGAGCAGTACTTC; cdr3_aa: CASSLSQALTYEQYF; d_call: -; v_call: TRBV27; clone_size: -; j_call: TRBJ2-7
cdr3_nt: TGTGCCAGCAGTCCGAGACAACAGGGGTACCAAGAGACCCAGTACTTC; cdr3_aa: CASSPRQQGYQETQYF; d_call: TRBD1; v_call: TRBV27; clone_size: -; j_call: TRBJ2-5
cdr3_nt: TGTGCCAGCTCAGCCCTCCGGGTTACACCCAACACTGAAGCTTTCTTT; cdr3_aa: CASSALRVTPNTEAFF; d_call: -; v_call: TRBV18; clone_size: -; j_call: TRBJ1-1
cdr3_nt: TGTGCCAGCAGTGAAATTAGTAACAATGAGCAGTTCTTC; cdr3_aa: CASSEISNNEQFF; d_call: -; v_call: TRBV2; clone_size: -; j_call: TRBJ2-1
cdr3_nt: TGTGCCAGCAGCTCCATGCGGGGGGGGCAAGAGACCCAGTACTTC; cdr3_aa: CASSSMRGGQETQYF; d_call: TRBD2; v_call: TRBV7-7; clone_size: -; j_call: TRBJ2-5
cdr3_nt: TGCAGTGCTAGTGCCGCGAAGGGGGGGCCCCTCGAGCAGTACTTC; cdr3_aa: CSASAAKGGPLEQYF; d_call: -; v_call: TRBV20-1; clone_size: -; j_call: TRBJ2-7
cdr3_nt: TGCGCCAGCAGCCAAGTGGGTCCGGAGTCCGGCTACACCTTC; cdr3_aa: CASSQVGPESGYTF; d_call: -; v_call: TRBV4-1; clone_size: -; j_call: TRBJ1-2
cdr3_nt: TGTGCCAGCACTGCGGGGGGGTTCACAGATACGCAGTATTTT; cdr3_aa: CASTAGGFTDTQYF; d_call: TRBD2; v_call: TRBV2; clone_size: -; j_call: TRBJ2-3
cdr3_nt: TGTGCCAGCAGCCAAGAATTTGGCCAGGGGTCGAGTGGCTACACCTTC; cdr3_aa: CASSQEFGQGSSGYTF; d_call: -; v_call: TRBV3-1/TRBV3-2; clone_size: -; j_call: TRBJ1-2
cdr3_nt: TGTGCCACCGGAGACTACGAGCAGTACTTC; cdr3_aa: CATGDYEQYF; d_call: -; v_call: TRBV21-1; clone_size: -; j_call: TRBJ2-7
cdr3_nt: TGTGCCAGCACAGGACAGGGGAACGGCTACACCTTC; cdr3_aa: CASTGQGNGYTF; d_call: TRBD1; v_call: TRBV25-1; clone_size: once; j_call: TRBJ1-2
cdr3_nt: TGTGCCAGCAGACCGCCCAACCAGGACAGGGGTGGGGGCTACACCTTC; cdr3_aa: CASRPPNQDRGGGYTF; d_call: TRBD1; v_call: TRBV6-6; clone_size: -; j_call: TRBJ1-2
cdr3_nt: TGTGCCAGCAGCTTACCGGGGGCTGGGGCCAACGTCCTGACTTTC; cdr3_aa: CASSLPGAGANVLTF; d_call: -; v_call: TRBV5-5; clone_size: -; j_call: TRBJ2-6
cdr3_nt: TGTGCCAGTAGTATCTGGTCGGGGAATTCACCCCTCCACTTT; cdr3_aa: CASSIWSGNSPLHF; d_call: -; v_call: TRBV19; clone_size: -; j_call: TRBJ1-6
cdr3_nt: TGTGCCAGCAGCCAGGGGCTGGAAAGCAATCAGCCCCAGCATTTT; cdr3_aa: CASSQGLESNQPQHF; d_call: -; v_call: TRBV16; clone_size: -; j_call: TRBJ1-5